This TCR beta chain originates from a study of CD8+ T cells in alopecia areata. It was cDNA, reverse transcribed from extracted RNA, that served as the sequencing template. TCRdb's copy holds only in-frame clones and misses some; the assay was immunoSEQ multiplex PCR. The profile shows hundreds of thousands of clones, 57% of them singletons. This clone was seen a few times. The antigen remains undetermined. Findings and limits, study-wide: Patients shared TCRs less clearly than mice did, possibly for HLA-related reasons.

The J segment lost 3 bases and the V segment lost 5 bases, leaving 9 bases of the junction unmatched. Germline-derived CDR1 and CDR2 are SGHTA and FQGNSA. The CDR3 has 16 amino acids. The starting material was CD4+ T cells sorted from blood, obtained at week 0. This chain links TRBV7-2 with TRBJ2-3; 9 bases align to TRBD2. The clonotype comes from a human donor with alopecia areata. The CDR3 bases are TGTGCCAGCAGCCAAGGGGTAGCGGGGGTGACAGATACGCAGTATTTT. It codes for CASSQGVAGVTDTQYF.